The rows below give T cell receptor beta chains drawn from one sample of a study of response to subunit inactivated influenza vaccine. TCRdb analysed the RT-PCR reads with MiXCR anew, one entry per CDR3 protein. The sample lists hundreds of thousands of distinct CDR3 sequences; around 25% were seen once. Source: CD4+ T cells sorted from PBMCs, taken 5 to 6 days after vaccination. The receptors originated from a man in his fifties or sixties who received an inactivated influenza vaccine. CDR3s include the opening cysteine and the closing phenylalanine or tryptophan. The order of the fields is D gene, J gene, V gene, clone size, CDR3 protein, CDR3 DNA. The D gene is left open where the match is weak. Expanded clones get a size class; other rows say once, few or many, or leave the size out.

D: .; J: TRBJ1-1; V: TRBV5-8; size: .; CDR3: CASSFRQTNTEAFF; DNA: TGTGCCAGCAGCTTCCGGCAGACGAACACTGAAGCTTTCTTT
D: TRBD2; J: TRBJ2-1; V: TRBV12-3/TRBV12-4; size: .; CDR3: CASSLLSGAYNEQFF; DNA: TGTGCCAGCAGTCTCCTTAGCGGGGCCTACAATGAGCAGTTCTTC
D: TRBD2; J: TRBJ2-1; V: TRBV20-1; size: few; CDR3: CSPALAGGSGEQFF; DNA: TGCAGTCCTGCCCTAGCGGGGGGATCAGGCGAGCAGTTCTTC
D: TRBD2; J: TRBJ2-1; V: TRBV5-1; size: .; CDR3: CASSESERGALEQFF; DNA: TGCGCCAGCAGCGAGTCCGAGCGGGGAGCTCTTGAGCAGTTCTTC
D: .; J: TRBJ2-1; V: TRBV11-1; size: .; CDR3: CASSPAQGSNEQFF; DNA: TGTGCCAGCAGCCCGGCGCAGGGATCCAATGAGCAGTTCTTC
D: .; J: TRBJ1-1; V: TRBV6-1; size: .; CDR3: CASSPSWAMKNTEAFF; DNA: TGTGCCAGCAGCCCATCTTGGGCCATGAAGAACACTGAAGCTTTCTTT
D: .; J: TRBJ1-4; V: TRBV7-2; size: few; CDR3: CASSSYNEKLFF; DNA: TGTGCCAGCAGCTCCTATAATGAAAAACTGTTTTTT
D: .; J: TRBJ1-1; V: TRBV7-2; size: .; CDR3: CASSAGPENTEAFF; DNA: TGTGCCAGCAGCGCGGGACCGGAGAACACTGAAGCTTTCTTT
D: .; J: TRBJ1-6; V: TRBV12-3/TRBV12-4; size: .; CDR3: CASSFEGLGSPLHF; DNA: TGTGCCAGCAGTTTTGAAGGGCTTGGTTCACCCCTCCACTTT
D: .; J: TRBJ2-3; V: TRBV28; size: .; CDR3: CASTPWWYLNTDTQYF; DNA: TGTGCCAGCACTCCTTGGTGGTACCTAAACACAGATACGCAGTATTTT
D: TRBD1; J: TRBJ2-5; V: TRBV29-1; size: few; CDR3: CSAQPGTGTRAQYF; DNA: TGCAGCGCGCAGCCGGGGACAGGCACCAGGGCCCAGTACTTC
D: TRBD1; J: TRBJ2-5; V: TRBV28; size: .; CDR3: CASRKPGGETQYF; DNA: TGTGCCAGCAGAAAACCAGGGGGTGAGACCCAGTACTTC
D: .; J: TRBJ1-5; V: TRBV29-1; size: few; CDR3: CSGPSQGSNQPQHF; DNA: TGCAGCGGACCGTCTCAGGGGAGCAATCAGCCCCAGCATTTT
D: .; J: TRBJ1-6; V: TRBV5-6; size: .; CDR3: CASSLVAGRSSYNSPLHF; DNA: TGTGCCAGCAGCTTGGTGGCAGGGAGAAGCTCCTATAATTCACCCCTCCACTTT
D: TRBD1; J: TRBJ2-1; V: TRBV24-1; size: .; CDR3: CATSHRDSSKAEQFF; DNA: TGTGCCACCAGCCATCGGGACAGTTCAAAGGCAGAGCAGTTCTTC
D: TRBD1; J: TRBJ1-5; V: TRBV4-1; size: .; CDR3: CASSQGAGGHQPQHF; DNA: TGCGCCAGCAGCCAAGGTGCAGGGGGGCATCAGCCCCAGCATTTT
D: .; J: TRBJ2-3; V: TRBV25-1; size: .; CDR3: CASSKQTFTDTQYF; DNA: TGTGCCAGCAGTAAACAGACTTTCACAGATACGCAGTATTTT
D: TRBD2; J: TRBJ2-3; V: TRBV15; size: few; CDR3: CATSRVAGETDTQYF; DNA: TGTGCCACCAGCAGAGTTGCGGGAGAAACAGATACGCAGTATTTT
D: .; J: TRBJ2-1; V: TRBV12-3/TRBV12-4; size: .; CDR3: CASSFARGDEQFF; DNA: TGTGCCAGCAGTTTTGCCAGGGGAGATGAGCAGTTCTTC
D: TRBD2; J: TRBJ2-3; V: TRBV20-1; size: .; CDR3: CSARVSNSGGHTDTQYF; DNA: TGCAGCGCTAGGGTGTCCAATAGCGGGGGCCACACAGATACGCAGTATTTT
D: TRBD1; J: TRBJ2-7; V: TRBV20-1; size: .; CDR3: CSAREQGWEQYF; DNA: TGCAGTGCTAGAGAACAGGGGTGGGAGCAGTACTTC
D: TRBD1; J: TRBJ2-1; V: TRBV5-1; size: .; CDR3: CASSSKQGIGYNEQFF; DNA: TGCGCCAGCAGCTCGAAACAGGGGATCGGTTACAATGAGCAGTTCTTC
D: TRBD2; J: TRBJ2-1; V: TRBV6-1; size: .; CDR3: CASSRGGPPNEQFF; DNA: TGTGCCAGCAGTCGGGGGGGCCCCCCGAATGAGCAGTTCTTC
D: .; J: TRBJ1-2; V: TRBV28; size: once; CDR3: CASSSESVGGYTF; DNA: TGTGCCAGCAGTTCCGAGTCCGTCGGGGGCTACACCTTC
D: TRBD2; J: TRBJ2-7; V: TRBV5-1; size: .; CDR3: CASSRASGGIYEQYF; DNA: TGCGCCAGCAGCCGGGCTAGCGGGGGGATCTACGAGCAGTACTTC
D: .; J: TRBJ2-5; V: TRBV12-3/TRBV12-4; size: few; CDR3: CASSWETYARETQYF; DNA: TGTGCCAGCAGTTGGGAGACGTACGCGCGGGAGACCCAGTACTTC
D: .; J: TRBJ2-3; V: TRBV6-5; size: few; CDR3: CASSYGASSLYTDTQYF; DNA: TGTGCCAGCAGTTACGGGGCCTCCTCACTGTACACAGATACGCAGTATTTT
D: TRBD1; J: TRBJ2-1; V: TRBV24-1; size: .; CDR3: CATTPTGAFSGEQFF; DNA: TGTGCCACCACCCCGACAGGGGCCTTCAGCGGTGAGCAGTTCTTC
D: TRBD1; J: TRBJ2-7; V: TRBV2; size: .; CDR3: CASRSRGHSYEQYF; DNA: TGTGCCAGCAGGTCCAGGGGGCATTCCTACGAGCAGTACTTC
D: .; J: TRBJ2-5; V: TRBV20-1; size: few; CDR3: CSARGPPDFETQYF; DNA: TGCAGTGCTAGAGGTCCCCCTGACTTTGAGACCCAGTACTTC
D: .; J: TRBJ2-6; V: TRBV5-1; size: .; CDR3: CASSVGSSGANVLTF; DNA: TGCGCCAGCAGCGTAGGGTCCTCTGGGGCCAACGTCCTGACTTTC
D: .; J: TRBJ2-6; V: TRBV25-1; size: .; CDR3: CASNAGHSGANVLTF; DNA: TGTGCCAGCAACGCGGGACACTCTGGGGCCAACGTCCTGACTTTC
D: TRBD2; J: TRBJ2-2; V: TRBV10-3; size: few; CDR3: CAISNSTSGNTGELFF; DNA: TGTGCCATCAGTAATTCGACTAGCGGGAACACCGGGGAGCTGTTTTTT
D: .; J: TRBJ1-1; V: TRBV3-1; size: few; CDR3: CASSHGTMNTEAFF; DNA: TGTGCCAGCAGCCACGGGACAATGAACACTGAAGCTTTCTTT
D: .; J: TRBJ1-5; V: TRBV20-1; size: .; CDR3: CSARSQDSQPQHF; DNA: TGCAGTGCTAGGTCGCAGGATAGTCAGCCCCAGCATTTT
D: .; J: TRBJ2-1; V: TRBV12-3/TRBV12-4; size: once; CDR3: CASSSDFWNEQFF; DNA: TGTGCCAGCAGTTCAGACTTTTGGAATGAGCAGTTCTTC
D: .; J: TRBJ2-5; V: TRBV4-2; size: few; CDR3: CASSHPPSGRTQETQYF; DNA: TGTGCCAGCAGCCACCCACCGTCGGGACGGACACAAGAGACCCAGTACTTC
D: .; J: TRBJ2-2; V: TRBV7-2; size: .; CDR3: CASSFGRGGELFF; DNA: TGTGCCAGCAGCTTCGGACGCGGCGGGGAGCTGTTTTTT
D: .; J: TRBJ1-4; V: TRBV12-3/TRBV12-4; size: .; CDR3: CASSLGTTTNEKLFF; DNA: TGTGCCAGCAGTCTGGGGACTACAACTAATGAAAAACTGTTTTTT
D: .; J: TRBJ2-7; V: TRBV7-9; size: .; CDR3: CASSSTGAYSEQYF; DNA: TGTGCCAGCAGCTCGACCGGGGCCTACTCCGAGCAGTACTTC
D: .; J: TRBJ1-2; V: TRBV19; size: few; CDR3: CASSIGSARYYGYTF; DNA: TGTGCCAGTAGTATTGGTTCGGCGCGATACTATGGCTACACCTTC
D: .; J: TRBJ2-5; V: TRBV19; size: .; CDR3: CASSTARGETQYF; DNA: TGTGCCAGTAGTACCGCCCGTGGAGAGACCCAGTACTTC
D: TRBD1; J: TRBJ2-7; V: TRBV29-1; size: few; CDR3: CSALPGTGGYEQYF; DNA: TGCAGCGCCCTCCCAGGGACAGGGGGCTACGAGCAGTACTTC
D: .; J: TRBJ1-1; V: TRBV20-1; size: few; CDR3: CSAEDSMNTEAFF; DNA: TGCAGTGCTGAGGACTCGATGAACACTGAAGCTTTCTTT
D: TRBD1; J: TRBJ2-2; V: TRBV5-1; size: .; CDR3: CASSSGQGGTGELFF; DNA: TGCGCCAGCAGCTCGGGACAGGGAGGCACCGGGGAGCTGTTTTTT